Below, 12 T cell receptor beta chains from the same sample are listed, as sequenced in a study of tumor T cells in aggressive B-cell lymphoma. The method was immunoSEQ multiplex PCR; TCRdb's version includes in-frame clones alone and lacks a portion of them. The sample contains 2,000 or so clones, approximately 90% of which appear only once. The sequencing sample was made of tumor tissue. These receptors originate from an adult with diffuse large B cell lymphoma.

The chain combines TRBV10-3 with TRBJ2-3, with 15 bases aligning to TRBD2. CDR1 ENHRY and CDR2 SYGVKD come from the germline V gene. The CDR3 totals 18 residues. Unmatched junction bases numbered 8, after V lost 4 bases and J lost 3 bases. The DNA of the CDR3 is TGTGCCATCAGTGCCCGGACTAGCGGGAGGGCCAGGACAGATACGCAGTATTTT. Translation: CAISARTSGRARTDTQYF.

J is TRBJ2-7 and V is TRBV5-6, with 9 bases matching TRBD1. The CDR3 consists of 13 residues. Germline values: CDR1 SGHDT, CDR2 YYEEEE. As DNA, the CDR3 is TGTGCCAGCAGCTCCGGCTCCGGGACAGGGATCTGGGTC. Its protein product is CASSSGSGTGIWV.

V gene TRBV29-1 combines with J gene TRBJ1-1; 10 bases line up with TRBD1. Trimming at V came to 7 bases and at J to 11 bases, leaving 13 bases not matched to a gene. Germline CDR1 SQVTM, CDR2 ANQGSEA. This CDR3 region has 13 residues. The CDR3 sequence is CSGRGDRGHVAFF. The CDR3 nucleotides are TGCAGCGGAAGGGGTGACAGGGGGCACGTTGCTTTCTTT.

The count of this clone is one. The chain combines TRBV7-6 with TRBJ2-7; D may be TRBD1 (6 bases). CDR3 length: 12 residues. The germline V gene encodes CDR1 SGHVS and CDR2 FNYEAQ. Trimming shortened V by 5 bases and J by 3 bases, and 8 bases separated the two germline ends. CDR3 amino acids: CASSPRGYEQYF. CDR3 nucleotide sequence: TGTGCCAGCAGCCCCAGGGGCTACGAGCAGTACTTC. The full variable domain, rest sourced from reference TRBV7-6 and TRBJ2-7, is GAGVSQSPRYKVTKRGQDVALRCDPISGHVSLYWYRQALGQGPEFLTYFNYEAQQDKSGLPNDRFSAERPEGSISTLTIQRTEQRDSAMYRCASSPRGYEQYFGPGTRLTVT.

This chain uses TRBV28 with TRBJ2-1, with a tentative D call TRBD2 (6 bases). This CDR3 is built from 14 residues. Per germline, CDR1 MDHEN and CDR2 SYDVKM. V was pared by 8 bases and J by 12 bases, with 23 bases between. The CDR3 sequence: CASSRAGRLDGQFF. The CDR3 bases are TGTGCCAGCTCAAGAGCGGGTCGCCTCGATGGGCAGTTCTTC.

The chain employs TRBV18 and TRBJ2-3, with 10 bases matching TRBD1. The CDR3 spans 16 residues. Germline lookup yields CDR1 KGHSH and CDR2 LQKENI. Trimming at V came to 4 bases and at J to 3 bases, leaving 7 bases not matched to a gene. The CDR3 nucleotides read TGTGCCAGCTCACACCGACAGGGGGCAGGTACAGATACGCAGTATTTT. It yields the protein CASSHRQGAGTDTQYF.

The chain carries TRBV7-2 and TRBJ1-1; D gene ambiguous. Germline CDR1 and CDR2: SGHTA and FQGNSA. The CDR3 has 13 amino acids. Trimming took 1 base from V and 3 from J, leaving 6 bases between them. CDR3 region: CASSLGSDTEAFF. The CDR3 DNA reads TGTGCCAGCAGCTTAGGATCGGACACTGAAGCTTTCTTT.

The DNA for the CDR3 is TGTGCCAGCAGTTCGGGGTCCTTTGGGACTGAAGCTTTCTTT. Protein: CASSSGSFGTEAFF. The chain combines TRBV6-6 with TRBJ1-1; D unresolved. There are 14 residues in the CDR3. CDR1 and CDR2 (germline): MNHNY, SVGAGI (reference sequence). V lost 4 bases and J 5 bases, leaving 14 bases between the germline ends.

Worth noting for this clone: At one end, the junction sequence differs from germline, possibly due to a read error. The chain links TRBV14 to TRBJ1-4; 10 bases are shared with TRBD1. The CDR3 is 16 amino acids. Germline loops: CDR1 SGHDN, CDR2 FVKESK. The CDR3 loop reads CASSRARGTGEEKMFF. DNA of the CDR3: TGTGCCAGCAGCCGCGCAAGGGGGACAGGGGAGGAAAAAATGTTTTTT. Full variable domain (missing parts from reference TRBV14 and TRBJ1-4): EAGVTQFPSHSVIEKGQTVTLRCDPISGHDNLYWYRRVMGKEIKFLLHFVKESKQDESGMPNNRFLAERTGGTYSTLKVQPAELEDSGVYFCASSRARGTGEEKMFFGSGTQLSVL.

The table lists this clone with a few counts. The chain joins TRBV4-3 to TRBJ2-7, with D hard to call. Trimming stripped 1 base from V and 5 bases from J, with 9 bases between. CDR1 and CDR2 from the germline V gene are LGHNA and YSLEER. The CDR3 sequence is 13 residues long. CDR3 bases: TGCGCCAGCAGCCAAGGCAAACTAAACGAGCAGTACTTC. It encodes CASSQGKLNEQYF.

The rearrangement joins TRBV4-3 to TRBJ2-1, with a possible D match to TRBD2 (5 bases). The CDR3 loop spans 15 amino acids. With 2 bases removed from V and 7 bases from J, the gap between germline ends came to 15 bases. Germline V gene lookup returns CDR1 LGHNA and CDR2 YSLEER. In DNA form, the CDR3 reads TGCGCCAGCAGCCAAACTAGTAACCTGAGAAATGAGCAGTTCTTC. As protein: CASSQTSNLRNEQFF.

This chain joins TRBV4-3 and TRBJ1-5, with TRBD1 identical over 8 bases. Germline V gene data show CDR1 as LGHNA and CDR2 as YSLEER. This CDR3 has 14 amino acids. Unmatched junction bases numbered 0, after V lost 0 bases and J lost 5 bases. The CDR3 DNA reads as TGCGCCAGCAGCCAAGAGACAGGGGATCAGCCCCAGCATTTT. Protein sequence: CASSQETGDQPQHF.